The following is a TCR beta chain sequence with its context. It lacks a known antigen. No much larger clonotype is one base removed from it; base qualities were not supplied. Library construction relied on the immunoSEQ multiplex PCR assay. The multiplex PCR relied on a mix of 60 forward primers for TCR Vbeta segments and 13 reverse primers for TCR Jbeta segments. A multiplex PCR assay on genomic DNA amplified the CDR3 region of rearranged TCR beta genes. The amplified TCR beta libraries were sequenced on the Illumina HiSeq System as 87-base-pair reads. The paper's data handling went like this. Across the roughly 700 repertoires, a later analysis counted approximately 83 million unique TCR beta chains, 9 million to 14 million of which were shared by at least two donors. Raw reads were error-corrected and collapsed into unique sequences by a nearest-neighbor algorithm in which closely related sequences were merged to remove PCR and sequencing errors. CDR3 sequences were aligned to IMGT reference sequences to assign V, D and J gene segments. For a sequence to be retained, a match of at least six nucleotides to both a V gene segment and a J gene segment was required. Rearrangements were called productive when the CDR3 lacked stop codons and stayed in frame with V and J; all others were non-productive. Following IMGT convention, CDR3 was defined as the stretch from the second conserved V-encoded cysteine up to the conserved J-encoded phenylalanine. Sequences without an unambiguous match to a single V gene segment were excluded from the earlier analysis of 500 to 700 of the donors. In an earlier analysis of about 590 of the donors, a V segment was called functional when productive rearrangements were above 56.7%, and segregating when the standard deviation between donors exceeded 5%. A statistical classification framework was developed to diagnose cytomegalovirus status using the catalog of TCR beta chain sequences. A later analysis assigned V and J genes by comparing TCR nucleotide sequences with IMGT/GENE-DB human TR gene sequences. Using the TCRdist pipeline, a later analysis assigned CDR3 sequences along with most-parsimonious VDJ recombination scenarios. In a later analysis, each TCR beta chain was defined by its CDR3 amino acid sequence together with its V-gene family, and reads without a unique V-gene family were excluded. In a later analysis, 550 to 650 highly shared, low-generation-probability nucleotide sequences were removed to address suspected cross-contamination and a sequencing artifact. In a later analysis, a clonal expansion index for each public chain was calculated from normalized within-repertoire ranks of inferred template counts. Generation probabilities in a later analysis came from a VDJ recombination model fitted to out-of-frame rearrangements, and those results were checked against IGoR. In a later analysis, hypergeometric tests were used to score TCR-TCR, TCR-HLA and TCR-CMV co-occurrence, with a repertoire-size bias correction applied to TCR pairs. To estimate false discovery rates, a later analysis permuted the HLA or CMV assignments 20 times. A later analysis grouped co-occurring TCRs with DBSCAN, adding TCRdist sequence similarity when clustering within HLA-allele-positive subsets. Co-occurrence clustering excluded repertoires with fewer than 30,000 or more than 120,000 public chains, plus five with anomalous nucleotide sharing. The immuneACCESS repertoire file appears here via TCRdb, limited to in-frame rearrangements. These files lack a portion of the clones; in checked studies, under half of the deficit traces to unresolved V genes, and the cause of the others is not known. V and J calls and clone size are given by that table; D and trimming were obtained from the DNA. The sample table holds approximately 140,000 clones, of which 75% were seen once. The ten largest account for 3% to 3.5% of the sample.

These data originate in a study of cytomegalovirus exposure and HLA in healthy donors (dated by TCRdb to 2015 to 2018). About the full investigation: An earlier analysis of a few hundred of the donors reported about 260 Gb of sequence data and roughly 120 million unique TCR beta sequences obtained from 150 million to 200 million T cells. About 5 DR-DQ haplotypes were handled as single units for association and clustering, since linkage in the cohort was strong. A later analysis re-analyzed previously published TCR beta repertoires from 600 to 850 donors and added high-resolution HLA genotyping to study TCR occurrence patterns. The study combined high-throughput TCR immunosequencing, statistical association of individual TCRs with disease status, and machine learning to predict cytomegalovirus infection status. All discovery cohort repertoires had been generated using a single sequencing platform. The study used immunosequencing to profile the T cell repertoires of under 700 subjects and linked those repertoires to cytomegalovirus serostatus. A separate validation cohort of roughly 120 different subjects was used in addition to the approximately 700-subject first cohort. HLA typing included class I and class II loci at four-digit resolution. Genome-wide SNP genotypes for about three fifths of the roughly 670 donors were used in a later genetic analysis, which treated that subset as a discovery cohort. The study aimed to test whether cataloging public T cell receptors could reveal signatures of past pathogen exposure. An early release that covered several hundred HLA-typed donors contained around 300 gigabases of sequencing data and some 87 million unique TCR sequences. The number of typed donors differed by locus: about 629-630 for A, B, C, DRB1 and DQB1; 500 to 550 for DQA1; 606 for DPA1; and roughly 490 for DPB1. The genetic ancestry cluster associated with self-reported Caucasian donors included about 84% of the approximately 430 genotyped donors. Rather than drawing on any new phenotypic data, the later analysis identified candidate immune exposures from TCR beta sequences and the way those sequences occurred across donors. An earlier analysis of around 580 of the donors used high-throughput TCR beta sequencing to judge whether each TCR beta V gene segment behaved as functional or pseudogenic. Donor age, sex, ethnicity and CMV serostatus were compiled together with the repertoire data. Across approximately 400 genotyped donors of the cohort, an average of about 220,000 unique TCR beta nucleotide sequences per donor were sequenced, and approximately 17% of those sequences were non-productive. Results and caveats for the whole study, not just this receptor: Most CMV-associated TCR beta chains appeared to be HLA-restricted in a later analysis, and the HLA associations seemed to be driven largely by CMV exposure. Assigning TCR associations to individual alleles was difficult when HLA alleles, especially DR and DQ, strongly co-occurred. Roughly uniform sequencing depth across donors was assumed in presence/absence analyses, although this assumption may not hold. According to the authors, the approach could potentially be generalized to other disease states and immunological phenotypes. Specific HLA alleles were associated with roughly 16,000 TCR beta sequences at a false discovery rate of 0.05 in a later analysis. A further reported finding was that TCR beta sequences accurately predicted the HLA-A and HLA-B alleles for most subjects in the first cohort. Immune exposure information for the cohort was limited to CMV serostatus. A cluster of highly shared sequence variants was judged likely to represent a technical artifact of the sequencing pipeline. V-gene and J-gene trimming of TCR beta chains was associated with a missense DCLRE1C variant in a later genetic analysis, and the association was replicated in an independent cohort. In a later analysis, the rate of TCR association differed among HLA loci, with DRB1 alleles having the most associated TCRs and HLA-C alleles having the fewest. A few of the identified cytomegalovirus-associated TCR beta chains were confirmed in vitro to be specific for cytomegalovirus antigens. Compared with equally common non-associated chains, HLA-associated TCR beta chains in a later analysis were more clonally expanded and had lower generation probabilities. The cohort was sequenced for TCR beta chains only, and without alpha or paired-chain data the features that could be detected were limited. In both the original and validation cohorts, the classifier was reported to diagnose cytomegalovirus status with high specificity and sensitivity. Some 15 rarely observed V segments, including chromosome 9 orphons, were excluded from the earlier analysis of about 500 of the donors because counts were too low. Several of the top co-occurrence clusters appeared to be linked to parvovirus B19, influenza, CMV and Epstein-Barr virus, according to a later analysis. The study gave a list of about 150 TCR beta chains associated with cytomegalovirus. An earlier analysis of 587 of the donors showed that most TCR beta V segments appeared in productive rearrangements either about 87% or about 30% of the time, which broadly matched IMGT annotations. Linkage disequilibrium might explain the correlated functional status among segregating V segments, but an unknown experimental factor could not be ruled out. HLA typing was unavailable for some donors at each locus, so association tests used only the typed subset. Compared with the roughly 720-donor mean, donors in an Asian-associated ancestry cluster had fewer N-insertions in productive TCRs, according to a later genetic analysis. Most TCR sequences were seen in very few donors, while some public TCRs were found in many individuals.

The cohort consisted of 670 or so healthy bone marrow donors. At the time of sampling, all cohort members were nominally healthy, though unrecorded immune exposures were likely present. The donor tested CMV seronegative, placing the donor among the 350 to 400 seronegative members of the cohort. Every donor gave a peripheral blood sample, and the peripheral blood mononuclear cells from that sample were used for TCR beta sequencing. The Qiagen DNeasy Blood Extraction Kit was used to extract genomic DNA from the blood cell samples. The clonotype originates from a man between 35 and 55 years old in good health and CMV-seronegative. The material sequenced was PBMCs.

CDR3 region: CASGPTSGGTDTQYF. In nucleotide form, the sequence is TGTGCCAGCGGGCCGACTAGCGGGGGCACAGATACGCAGTATTTT. The chain couples TRBV5-4 to TRBJ2-3, and 11 junction bases match TRBD2. V loses 7 bases at its end and J loses 1 base; junction bases beyond the gene matches: 5. The CDR3 measures 15 amino acids from cysteine to phenylalanine. Only CDR3 DNA is held: 45 bases, read in frame from base 1. Taken from the germline V gene (reference sequence), the CDR1 and CDR2 loops are SGHNT and YYREEE.